These 15 T cell receptor beta chains were all obtained from the same sample, sequenced in a study of blood T cells in healthy people across ages. PCR was performed a second time for about 7 to 12 cycles using a sample-barcoded 5' primer and a J-beta primer mix. MiXCR was run by TCRdb on the 5' RACE reads, yielding one entry per CDR3 protein. The repertoire includes approximately 700,000 distinct CDR3 sequences, roughly 32% of them detected once, and approximately 15% sits in the top ten. Sequenced sample: blood. These TCRs come from a woman aged 80 or over in good health.

This clonotype was found a few times. V is TRBV6-2 or TRBV6-3 and J is TRBJ2-2; D uncertain. Deletions cut 6 bases from V and 6 bases from J, with 14 bases between. Germline-derived CDR1 and CDR2 are MNHEY and SVGEGT. The CDR3 runs to 14 residues. Here the CDR3 reads CASSPPTISGELFF. The CDR3, as DNA: TGTGCCAGCAGCCCGCCTACTATATCCGGGGAGCTGTTTTTT.

A note on this clonotype: This clone may be a read error of a much larger clone one base away. The chain is built from TRBV20-1 and TRBJ2-7; the D is unclear. The germline gives CDR1 DFQATT, CDR2 SNEGSKA (reference sequence). CDR3 length equals 14 residues. V gave up 0 bases and J gave up 7 bases, with 16 bases separating them. The CDR3 nucleotides are TGCAGTGCTAGAGATTTCGCACGATACAATGAGCAGTACTTC. It codes for CSARDFARYNEQYF.

At least ten counts were recorded for this clonotype. The chain employs TRBV6-5 and TRBJ2-5, with 8 nucleotides matching TRBD2. The CDR3 is made up of 15 amino acids. Trimming took 5 bases from V and 5 from J; bases not matched to a gene: 10. Per germline, CDR1 MNHEY and CDR2 SVGAGI. In nucleotides, the CDR3 is TGTGCCAGCAGTCCCCGGGGGGGCTTGTGGGAGACCCAGTACTTC. Amino acid sequence: CASSPRGGLWETQYF.

This clonotype was detected many times. The rearrangement joins TRBV7-8 to TRBJ2-1; D is perhaps TRBD1 (6 bases). The CDR3 is made up of 17 amino acids. Looked up from germline, CDR1 is SGHVS and CDR2 is FQNEAQ. Trimming took 1 base from V and 6 from J, leaving 19 bases between them. The CDR3 spells CASSLGRGRGFGNEQFF. CDR3 sequence (DNA): TGTGCCAGCAGCTTAGGTCGGGGCAGGGGATTCGGCAATGAGCAGTTCTTC. The variable domain in full, completed from reference TRBV7-8 and TRBJ2-1, reads GAGVSQSPRYKVAKRGQDVALRCDPISGHVSLFWYQQALGQGPEFLTYFQNEAQLDKSGLPSDRFFAERPEGSVSTLKIQRTQQEDSAVYLCASSLGRGRGFGNEQFFGPGTRLTVL.

This clonotype was recorded many times. V and J are TRBV9 and TRBJ1-6; 8 nucleotides line up with TRBD1. V lost 0 bases to trimming and J lost 9 bases; unmatched junction nucleotides: 5. The CDR3 is 15 residues long. The germline gives CDR1 SGDLS, CDR2 YYNGEE. In DNA, the CDR3 is TGTGCCAGCAGCGTAGACCCGACAGGGGTTTCACCCCTCCACTTT. Amino acids: CASSVDPTGVSPLHF.

There are many counts of this clonotype. The chain joins TRBV20-1 to TRBJ1-1, with TRBD1 identical over 10 bases. CDR1 is DFQATT, CDR2 SNEGSKA, per germline (reference sequence). Trimming cost V 2 bases and J 4 bases; bases outside gene matches: 7. The CDR3 runs to 15 residues. This chain's CDR3 is CSARLQTGGGTEAFF. The CDR3 nucleotides are TGCAGTGCTAGACTCCAGACAGGGGGCGGCACTGAAGCTTTCTTT.

Many counts were recorded for this clonotype. With a much larger clone just one base away, this may be a read error. This CDR3 is CSARDRGTGETQYF. In DNA, the CDR3 is TGCAGTGCTAGGGATAGGGGCACAGGTGAGACCCAGTACTTC. The chain links TRBV20-1 to TRBJ2-5; tentative D call: TRBD1 (5 bases). Germline loops: CDR1 DFQATT, CDR2 SNEGSKA (reference sequence). The ends were cut back, 3 bases at V and 5 bases at J, with 16 bases in the middle. The CDR3 length is 14 residues.

The table lists this clonotype with many counts. The V and J genes are TRBV20-1 and TRBJ1-2; 7 bases map to TRBD1. Germline V gene lookup returns CDR1 DFQATT and CDR2 SNEGSKA (reference sequence). The CDR3 runs to 13 residues. V lost 5 bases, J lost 2 bases, and 5 bases stayed unmatched. The CDR3 protein is CSAYRDSNYGYTF. The CDR3 coding sequence is TGCAGTGCTTATCGGGACAGCAACTATGGCTACACCTTC.

This rearrangement joins TRBV2 to TRBJ2-7; no clear D. V was clipped by 6 bases and J by 0 bases, with 15 bases between them. CDR1 SNHLY and CDR2 FYNNEI come from the germline V gene. The CDR3 runs to 15 residues. This CDR3 reads CASSPSPASSYEQYF. The CDR3 DNA is TGTGCCAGCAGCCCGTCTCCAGCAAGCTCCTACGAGCAGTACTTC.

Note on this clonotype: Relative to the germline gene, one junction end is altered; a read error may explain this. The chain couples TRBV4-3 to TRBJ1-4; no clear D. The CDR3 runs 13 residues. Germline V CDR1 and CDR2: LGHNA, YSLEER. CDR3 in amino acids: CASSQDPRERLFF. The CDR3 nucleotides read TGCGCCAGCAGCCAAGATCCCCGCGAAAGACTGTTTTTT.

This clonotype has at least ten counts. The rearrangement joins TRBV3-1 to TRBJ1-2; no clear D. The germline V gene encodes CDR1 LGHDT and CDR2 YNNKEL (reference sequence). The CDR3 spans 13 residues. V was clipped by 4 bases and J by 5 bases, with 11 bases between them. In DNA form, the CDR3 reads TGTGCCAGCAGCCGCGAAGGCAAATATGGCTACACCTTC. Residues: CASSREGKYGYTF.

The rearrangement joins TRBV7-9 to TRBJ2-1, with 10 positions matching TRBD2. The CDR3 is 16 residues long. The trim removed 5 bases at V and 6 bases at J, leaving 10 bases unmatched. CDR1 and CDR2 from the germline V gene are SEHNR and FQNEAQ (reference sequence). The DNA for the CDR3 is TGTGCCAGCAGCGTACGGCCTAGCGGGGGTCGCAATGAGCAGTTCTTC. It specifies CASSVRPSGGRNEQFF.

This rearrangement joins TRBV7-2 to TRBJ2-1; D is unclear. Germline values: CDR1 SGHTA, CDR2 FQGNSA. CDR3 length equals 13 residues. Trimming left V 8 bases short and J 0 bases short, with 8 bases between. As DNA, the CDR3 is TGTGCCAGCGAACTGAGCTCCTACAATGAGCAGTTCTTC. Translation gives CASELSSYNEQFF.

This clonotype was detected once. An end of the junction does not agree with germline; a read error may underlie this. This rearrangement joins TRBV27 to TRBJ2-3, with D perhaps TRBD1 (6 bases). Per the germline V gene, CDR1 is MNHEY and CDR2 is SMNVEV (reference sequence). This CDR3 contains 16 residues. The CDR3 nucleotides read TGTGCCAGCAGTTTATATGGGGGCCCAGGCACAGATGCGCAGTATTTT. It encodes CASSLYGGPGTDAQYF.

This clonotype has a handful of counts. The chain recombines TRBV2 with TRBJ2-4; 8 positions agree with TRBD1. The J call may be faulty, since TRBJ2-7 better matches the DNA end. CDR3 length: 14 amino acids. Germline V gene sequence: CDR1 SNHLY, CDR2 FYNNEI. Here the CDR3 reads CASVPRQGTYEQYF. CDR3 in DNA: TGTGCCAGCGTCCCGAGACAGGGGACCTACGAGCAGTACTTC.